The 22 T cell receptor beta chains given below trace back to one sample, sequenced in a study of blood T cell repertoires in COVID-19. The method was immunoSEQ multiplex PCR; TCRdb's version includes in-frame clones alone and lacks a portion of them. The repertoire has under 150,000 clones, about 86% of them found once; the top ten carry approximately 20%. The sequencing input was peripheral blood. The receptors originated from a woman between 45 and 65 years old who had recovered from COVID-19.

The chain is built from TRBV12-3 or TRBV12-4 and TRBJ1-1, with a tentative D call TRBD1 (5 bases). This CDR3 spans 11 amino acids. Trimming removed 4 bases from V and 6 bases from J, with 6 bases in between. CDR3 protein: CASSSGAEAFF. The DNA of the CDR3 is TGTGCCAGCAGTTCGGGGGCTGAAGCTTTCTTT.

In DNA form, the CDR3 reads TGTGCCACGGAAAGCCGTATAGGGGAGGGTCTAGCCGGGGAGCTGTTTTTT. Translated, it gives CATESRIGEGLAGELFF. This sequence joins TRBV24-1 and TRBJ2-2; 7 nucleotides agree with TRBD2. Germline V lookup: CDR1 KGHDR, CDR2 SFDVKD. With 10 bases clipped from V and 6 bases from J, the junction kept 19 bases outside the gene matches. The length of the CDR3 is 17 residues.

The genes are TRBV24-1 and TRBJ2-2; 7 bases line up with TRBD1. The CDR3 length is 16 residues. Losses at the gene ends were 1 base for V and 5 bases for J; bases not matched to a gene: 6. Germline-derived CDR1 and CDR2 are KGHDR and SFDVKD. DNA for the CDR3: TGTGCCACCAGTGATTTTACAGGGGCCCAGACCGGGGAGCTGTTTTTT. This sequence encodes CATSDFTGAQTGELFF.

The chain links TRBV24-1 to TRBJ2-1; 7 bases align to TRBD1. There are 14 residues in the CDR3. V gave up 4 bases and J gave up 7 bases; unmatched junction bases: 6. Germline V gene lookup returns CDR1 KGHDR and CDR2 SFDVKD. The CDR3 here is CATSDYKQGNEQFF. The CDR3 region has the DNA TGTGCCACCAGTGACTACAAACAGGGGAATGAGCAGTTCTTC.

The rearrangement uses TRBV7-6 and TRBJ2-2, with D possibly being TRBD2 (6 bases). The CDR3 extends over 14 amino acids. V lost 10 bases and J lost 1, with 13 bases in between. Germline V gene data show CDR1 as SGHVS and CDR2 as FNYEAQ. CDR3 residues: CATTPGENTGELFF. CDR3 bases: TGTGCCACAACCCCGGGGGAGAACACCGGGGAGCTGTTTTTT.

The genes are TRBV6-4 and TRBJ2-1; 10 bases are shared with TRBD2. Germline V CDR1 and CDR2: MRHNA, SNTAGT. The junction had 12 bases not matched to a gene; V was cut back by 4 bases and J by 0 bases. The CDR3 covers 19 residues. The CDR3 DNA reads TGTGCCAGCAGTGGTGGGGCTTTAGCGGGAGGTGGCTCCTACAATGAGCAGTTCTTC. Its translation: CASSGGALAGGGSYNEQFF.

The rearrangement joins TRBV27 to TRBJ1-6; 11 nucleotides align to TRBD1. Germline CDR1 reads MNHEY; CDR2 reads SMNVEV (reference sequence). This CDR3 has 19 residues. The trim removed 6 bases at V and 0 bases at J, leaving 10 bases unmatched. The CDR3 DNA is TGTGCCAGCAGCCCAGGGACAGGGGGACCCCTCTCCTATAATTCACCCCTCCACTTT. Translation gives CASSPGTGGPLSYNSPLHF.

The chain has TRBV4-3 and TRBJ1-2; a weak D match, TRBD1 (5 bases). The V and J ends lost 1 base and 2 bases respectively, with 17 bases between them. This CDR3 has 17 residues. Germline CDR1 and CDR2: LGHNA and YSLEER. The DNA of the CDR3 is TGCGCCAGCAGCCAAGTTGGCGGGGGGGGTCGGAACTATGGCTACACCTTC. As protein: CASSQVGGGGRNYGYTF.

This chain joins TRBV9 and TRBJ2-7, with TRBD2 identical over 8 bases. This CDR3 has 15 amino acids. Germline trimming cut 4 bases from V and 1 base from J; bases unmatched to any gene: 7. In germline, CDR1 is SGDLS, CDR2 YYNGEE. CDR3 loop: CASSKSGTRSYEQYF. CDR3 bases: TGTGCCAGCAGCAAATCCGGGACTAGGTCCTACGAGCAGTACTTC.

The chain employs TRBV6-5 and TRBJ2-2, with 7 bases lining up with TRBD2. Germline V gives CDR1 MNHEY, CDR2 SVGAGI. With 2 bases clipped from V and 3 bases from J, the junction kept 6 bases outside the gene matches. This CDR3 spans 16 amino acids. The CDR3 protein is CASSYKAGDYTGELFF. As DNA, the CDR3 is TGTGCCAGCAGTTACAAGGCGGGGGATTACACCGGGGAGCTGTTTTTT.

The chain uses TRBV5-1 and TRBJ2-1; 11 bases are a match to TRBD2. Germline CDR1 and CDR2: SGHRS and YFSETQ. V trimming: 1 base; J trimming: 8 bases; junction bases outside the gene matches: 8. The CDR3 sequence is 16 residues long. The CDR3 sequence is CASSLPLAGGLDEQFF. For the CDR3, the DNA is TGCGCCAGCAGCTTGCCTTTAGCGGGGGGGCTCGATGAGCAGTTCTTC.

The chain uses TRBV4-3 and TRBJ1-4; possibly TRBD1 for D (6 bases). The germline gives CDR1 LGHNA, CDR2 YSLEER. The V end was cut by 0 bases, the J end by 5 bases, with 16 bases between. CDR3 size: 17 residues. CDR3 sequence (DNA): TGCGCCAGCAGCCAAGATCACCAGGGGATACGGAATGAAAAACTGTTTTTT. Its protein is CASSQDHQGIRNEKLFF.

The chain uses TRBV29-1 and TRBJ2-2; TRBD2 agrees at 13 bases. The CDR3 is 15 amino acids. V lost 5 bases to trimming and J lost 2 bases; unmatched junction nucleotides: 2. Germline V gene sequence: CDR1 SQVTM, CDR2 ANQGSEA. CDR3 residues: CSVRTSGRNTGELFF. The CDR3 DNA sequence: TGCAGCGTTAGGACTAGCGGGAGAAACACCGGGGAGCTGTTTTTT.

The chain combines TRBV3-1 (or the pseudogene TRBV3-2) with TRBJ2-3; D gene ambiguous. The CDR3 extends over 15 amino acids. V lost 4 bases, J lost 1 base, and 12 bases lay in between. Germline V lookup: CDR1 LGHDT, CDR2 YNNKEL (reference sequence). The CDR3 DNA follows: TGTGCCAGCAGCCCCGAGATCCTTGGCACAGATACGCAGTATTTT. Encoded protein: CASSPEILGTDTQYF.

V and J are TRBV5-1 and TRBJ2-2, with 15 bases identical to TRBD2. V lost 4 bases, J lost 1 base, and 5 bases stayed unmatched. In germline, CDR1 is SGHRS, CDR2 YFSETQ. This CDR3 has 18 amino acids. CDR3 in amino acids: CASSPGLAGGRNTGELFF. CDR3 DNA: TGCGCCAGCAGCCCGGGACTAGCGGGAGGTAGGAACACCGGGGAGCTGTTTTTT.

The chain has TRBV18 and TRBJ1-2, with D perhaps matching TRBD1 (6 bases). Between the trimmed V and J ends, which lost 4 bases and 2 bases, there was a span of 14 bases. CDR3 size: 15 residues. The germline V gene has CDR1 KGHSH and CDR2 LQKENI. This CDR3 reads CASSQSGTPNYGYTF. In DNA, the CDR3 is TGTGCCAGCTCACAGTCCGGGACACCCAACTATGGCTACACCTTC.

This clone came up once. The rearrangement links TRBV5-1 to TRBJ2-1; TRBD1 might be the D (6 bases). V was pared by 5 bases and J by 6 bases, with 21 bases between. CDR1 is SGHRS and CDR2 is YFSETQ in the germline V gene. The CDR3 consists of 16 residues. CDR3: CASRPRDTPASNEQFF. CDR3 nucleotides: TGCGCCAGCAGACCTCGGGACACCCCAGCGAGCAATGAGCAGTTCTTC.

The chain couples TRBV5-5 to TRBJ2-2, with 10 bases lining up with TRBD2. The V gene's germline CDR1 is SGHKS and CDR2 YYEKEE (reference sequence). V shed 3 bases and J 1 base; nucleotides not matched to a gene: 12. The CDR3 totals 19 residues. Here the CDR3 reads CASSSYPLTSGKNTGELFF. CDR3 DNA: TGTGCCAGCAGCTCCTACCCTCTTACTAGCGGGAAGAACACCGGGGAGCTGTTTTTT. The variable domain in full, completed from reference TRBV5-5 and TRBJ2-2, reads DAGVTQSPTHLIKTRGQQVTLRCSPISGHKSVSWYQQVLGQGPQFIFQYYEKEERGRGNFPDRFSARQFPNYSSELNVNALLLGDSALYLCASSSYPLTSGKNTGELFFGEGSRLTVL.

The gene calls are TRBV5-5 and TRBJ2-1; TRBD2 matches 7 bases. This CDR3 is built from 16 residues. After removal of 2 bases from V and 9 bases from J, the junction contained 14 bases not matched to a gene. The germline V gene has CDR1 SGHKS and CDR2 YYEKEE (reference sequence). The CDR3 nucleotides are TGTGCCAGCAGCTTCAATCAAGGGAGGGTAACGGGTGAGCAGTTCTTC. The encoded protein is CASSFNQGRVTGEQFF.

The chain recombines TRBV19 with TRBJ1-2, with D tentatively TRBD1 (6 bases). Germline CDR1 is LNHDA and CDR2 is SQIVND (reference sequence). The CDR3 loop spans 13 amino acids. Trimming pared 6 bases from V and 2 bases from J, leaving 10 bases between. CDR3 sequence: CASSSGANYGYTF. The CDR3 coding sequence is TGTGCCAGTAGCTCAGGGGCCAACTATGGCTACACCTTC.

The chain couples TRBV6-6 to TRBJ2-2, with D hard to call. The CDR3 is 14 residues long. From germline, CDR1 is MNHNY and CDR2 SVGAGI (reference sequence). V dropped 4 bases and J dropped 4 bases, with 10 bases sitting between them. The CDR3 nucleotides read TGTGCCAGCAGTTTCCCCGTCCCCACCGGGGAGCTGTTTTTT. Its protein product is CASSFPVPTGELFF.

V and J are TRBV5-4 and TRBJ2-2; 10 bases are a match to TRBD1. This CDR3 has 16 amino acids. Germline values: CDR1 SGHNT, CDR2 YYREEE (reference sequence). Unmatched junction bases numbered 9, after V lost 5 bases and J lost 5 bases. CDR3 DNA sequence: TGTGCCAGCAGACCATGGGACAGGGGAGTTACCGGGGAGCTGTTTTTT. Residues: CASRPWDRGVTGELFF.